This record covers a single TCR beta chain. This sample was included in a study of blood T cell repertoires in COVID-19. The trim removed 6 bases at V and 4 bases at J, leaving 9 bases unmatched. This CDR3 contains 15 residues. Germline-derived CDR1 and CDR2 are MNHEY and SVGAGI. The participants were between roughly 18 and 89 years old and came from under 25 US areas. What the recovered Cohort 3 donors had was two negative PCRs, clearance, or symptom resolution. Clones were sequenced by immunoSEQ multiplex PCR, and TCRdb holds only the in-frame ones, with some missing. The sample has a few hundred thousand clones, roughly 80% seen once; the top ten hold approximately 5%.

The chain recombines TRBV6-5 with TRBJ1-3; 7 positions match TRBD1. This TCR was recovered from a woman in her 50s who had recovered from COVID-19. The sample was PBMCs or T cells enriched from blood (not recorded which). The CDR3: CASSQTRGSGNTIYF. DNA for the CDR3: TGTGCCAGCAGCCAAACCAGGGGGTCCGGAAACACCATATATTTT.